One sample yielded the 13 T cell receptor beta chains listed below, sequenced in a study of tumor and adjacent non-tumor tissue in lung cancer. No cell sorting was done before RNA was extracted from the tissue. The library came from three nested PCR rounds adapted from ARM-PCR protocols. Each CDR3 protein gets one entry after TCRdb re-called the multiplex PCR reads with MiXCR. The sample shows under 250,000 distinct CDR3 sequences, roughly 70% of them seen only once. Material: lung tumor tissue. The origin of the receptors is a man between 60 and 75 years old with non-small cell lung cancer.

To note about this clonotype: A much larger clone is a single base away; this may be a read error. The V and J genes are TRBV5-5 and TRBJ1-2, with D tentatively TRBD1 (6 bases). Germline CDR1 and CDR2: SGHKS and YYEKEE (reference sequence). V was trimmed by 3 bases and J by 3 bases, leaving 15 bases between them. This CDR3 is built from 15 residues. In nucleotides, the CDR3 is TGTGCCAGCAGCTCAACCGGGACACATGACTATGGCTACACCTTC. Protein: CASSSTGTHDYGYTF. Complete variable domain (other parts from reference TRBV5-5 and TRBJ1-2): DAGVTQSPTHLIKTRGQQVTLRCSPISGHKSVSWYQQVLGQGPQFIFQYYEKEERGRGNFPDRFSARQFPNYSSELNVNALLLGDSALYLCASSSTGTHDYGYTFGSGTRLTVV.

This chain connects TRBV11-3 to TRBJ2-7; D is perhaps TRBD1 (5 bases). The CDR3 is made up of 14 amino acids. Between the trimmed V and J ends, which lost 1 base and 5 bases, there was a span of 12 bases. Germline values: CDR1 SGHNT, CDR2 YENEEA. The CDR3 region is CASSLGQIFHEQYF. CDR3 coding DNA: TGTGCCAGCAGCTTAGGACAGATCTTCCACGAGCAGTACTTC.

V is TRBV29-1 and J is TRBJ2-7; TRBD2 matches at 8 bases. V was clipped by 8 bases and J by 4 bases; unmatched bases: 16. CDR3 length: 15 residues. Per germline, CDR1 SQVTM and CDR2 ANQGSEA. The CDR3 DNA follows: TGCAGCTTTGCGGGAGGCCCACTCGTCCCATACGAGCAGTACTTC. This codes for CSFAGGPLVPYEQYF.

The chain carries TRBV6-2 or TRBV6-3 and TRBJ1-5; 8 bases match TRBD1. Trimming cost V 6 bases and J 5 bases; bases outside gene matches: 3. From germline, CDR1 is MNHEY and CDR2 SVGEGT. The CDR3 runs to 13 residues. The DNA for the CDR3 is TGTGCCAGCAGGGCAGGGGGCCATCAGCCCCAGCATTTT. It specifies CASRAGGHQPQHF.

A note on this clonotype: This sequence may be a read error, since a much larger clone differs from it by one base. The V and J genes are TRBV6-6 and TRBJ1-6; D is possibly TRBD1 (5 bases). The CDR3 is 14 amino acids. The germline V gene has CDR1 MNHNY and CDR2 SVGAGI (reference sequence). CDR3 in amino acids: CASSPDSNNSPLQF. CDR3 sequence (DNA): TGTGCCAGCAGCCCCGACAGCAATAATTCACCCCTCCAATTT.

Comment on this clonotype: Its ends do not fully match the called genes, so a read error is possible. This chain joins TRBV11-2 and TRBJ2-7, with D possibly being TRBD2 (6 bases). CDR1 SGHAT and CDR2 FQNNGV come from the germline V gene. The CDR3 totals 14 residues. CDR3 sequence reads: CAGSLWDGGDEQYF. In DNA form, the CDR3 reads TGTGCCGGCAGCTTGTGGGACGGAGGGGACGAGCAGTATTTC.

The rearrangement uses TRBV20-1 and TRBJ1-4; TRBD1 agrees at 7 bases. The V segment lost 4 bases and the J segment 0 bases; nucleotides outside the gene matches: 2. This CDR3 region has 14 residues. CDR1 DFQATT and CDR2 SNEGSKA come from the germline V gene (reference sequence). CDR3 in DNA: TGCAGTGCTATAGGGGGCGCAACTAATGAAAAACTGTTTTTT. It specifies CSAIGGATNEKLFF.

Points on this clonotype: The CDR3 ends on some other residue instead of the conserved phenylalanine or tryptophan, so this is likely a read error. The DNA is left out, because the CDR3 cannot be placed on it with certainty; the CDR3 is given as TCRdb lists it. The chain uses TRBV6-5 and TRBJ2-5; the table calls TRBD1, which could not be checked here. Germline CDR1 and CDR2: MNHEY and SVGAGI. The CDR3 extends over 14 residues, inclusive of both ends. The CDR3 sequence: CASSDTGTAEAHYL.

Remarks on this clonotype: A read error is possible here, since a much larger clone lies one base away. The conserved phenylalanine or tryptophan is not found at the CDR3 terminus, so this likely reflects a read error. The gene calls are TRBV4-2 and TRBJ1-2; 9 nucleotides match TRBD1. V was pared by 3 bases and J by 6 bases, with 5 bases of the junction left unmatched. The CDR3 runs to 14 residues. Germline lookup yields CDR1 LGHNA and CDR2 YNFKEQ. In DNA form, the CDR3 reads TGTGCCAGCAGCCAGCAGACAGGGGGGGATGGCTACACCTTA. It encodes CASSQQTGGDGYTL.

V and J are TRBV11-2 and TRBJ2-5, with D possibly being TRBD1 (5 bases). There are 16 residues in the CDR3. The ends were cut back, 1 base at V and 5 bases at J, with 17 bases in the middle. Germline CDR1 and CDR2: SGHAT and FQNNGV. CDR3 sequence: CASSLGGQGLWETQYF. CDR3 nucleotide sequence: TGTGCCAGCAGCTTAGGGGGCCAGGGATTGTGGGAGACCCAGTACTTC.

To note about this clonotype: A much larger clone is a single base away; this may be a read error. CDR3 coding DNA: TGCAGCGTTGTCGACAGCTCCTACAATGAGCAGTTCTTC. It translates to CSVVDSSYNEQFF. V usage is TRBV29-1 and J usage is TRBJ2-1; D is possibly TRBD1 (5 bases). This CDR3 has 13 amino acids. Per germline, CDR1 SQVTM and CDR2 ANQGSEA. The V gene lost 4 bases and the J gene lost 0 bases, with 7 bases spanning the gap.

This clonotype has a handful of counts. A junction end diverges from the germline sequence, so it may reflect a read error. The chain recombines TRBV5-1 with TRBJ1-1; D call uncertain. The germline V gene encodes CDR1 SGHRS and CDR2 YFSETQ. The CDR3 sequence is 13 residues long. The CDR3: CASSVAEGTEAFF. CDR3 nucleotide sequence: TGTGCCAGCAGCGTTGCCGAGGGCACTGAAGCTTTCTTT. Drawing the rest from reference TRBV5-1 and TRBJ1-1, the complete variable domain is KAGVTQTPRYLIKTRGQQVTLSCSPISGHRSVSWYQQTPGQGLQFLFEYFSETQRNKGNFPGRFSGRQFSNSRSEMNVSTLELGDSALYLCASSVAEGTEAFFGQGTRLTVV.

Concerning this clonotype itself: With a much larger clone just one base away, this may be a read error. The chain employs TRBV30 and TRBJ2-7; D possibly corresponds to TRBD1 (6 bases). CDR1 and CDR2 (germline): GTSNPN, SVGIG (reference sequence). Trimming pared 3 bases from V and 3 bases from J, leaving 12 bases between. This CDR3 contains 13 residues. In nucleotides, the CDR3 is TGTGCCTGGAGGGAACAGGGAGTCTACGAGCAGTACTTC. This translates into CAWREQGVYEQYF.